This entry lists 13 T cell receptor beta chains sequenced from one sample in a study of monozygotic twins with inflammatory bowel disease. TCRdb reprocessed the 5' RACE reads and stores each CDR3 protein as one record, lacking DNA. This sample's clone table lists 330,000 or so distinct CDR3 sequences. The specimen was blood. The source of these receptors is a human donor with ulcerative colitis or Crohn's disease, or a healthy co-twin of an affected twin (not recorded which).

This chain links TRBV6-6 with TRBJ1-1. Germline assignment: CDR1 MNHNY and CDR2 SVGAGI (reference sequence). This CDR3 region has 12 residues. The CDR3 is CASSPKNTEAFF.

The gene calls are TRBV3-1 and TRBJ2-7; TCRdb names TRBD1, which stays unverified in the absence of DNA. Germline values: CDR1 LGHDT, CDR2 YNNKEL (reference sequence). There are 14 residues in the CDR3. The CDR3: CASSPGRDDYEQYF.

V usage is TRBV28 and J usage is TRBJ1-3. The germline V gene has CDR1 MDHEN and CDR2 SYDVKM. The CDR3 length is 15 residues. The CDR3 reads CASGNETPPGNTIYF.

Here the CDR3 reads CASRVAWANVLTF. V and J are TRBV28 and TRBJ2-6. The CDR3 runs 13 residues. CDR1 and CDR2 (germline): MDHEN, SYDVKM.

The chain links TRBV29-1 to TRBJ2-5; the TCRdb D gene call, TRBD2, has no DNA to confirm it. The CDR3 loop spans 16 amino acids. Germline assignment: CDR1 SQVTM and CDR2 ANQGSEA. The CDR3 loop is CSVSPTLQSREETQYF.

This chain connects TRBV5-1 to TRBJ2-3. Per the germline V gene, CDR1 is SGHRS and CDR2 is YFSETQ. The CDR3 totals 15 residues. CDR3 residues: CASSLDILSTDTQYF.

V usage is TRBV10-3 and J usage is TRBJ2-7; TCRdb picks TRBD2, but there is no DNA to check that call. This CDR3 is built from 14 residues. The V gene's germline CDR1 is ENHRY and CDR2 SYGVKD. CDR3 protein: CAISAFGGRDEQYF.

The chain joins TRBV28 to TRBJ2-7; absent DNA, TCRdb's TRBD1 call cannot be checked. Germline values: CDR1 MDHEN, CDR2 SYDVKM. The CDR3 is made up of 14 amino acids. The CDR3 loop reads CASRLQGAGYEQYF.

The chain has TRBV7-9 and TRBJ2-3; the TCRdb D gene call, TRBD2, has no DNA to confirm it. This CDR3 is 14 amino acids long. Germline V lookup: CDR1 SEHNR, CDR2 FQNEAQ (reference sequence). CDR3 loop: CATGLSSGTDTQYF. Using reference TRBV7-9 and TRBJ2-3 for the parts outside the CDR3, the full variable domain is DTGVSQNPRHKITKRGQNVTFRCDPISEHNRLYWYRQTLGQGPEFLTYFQNEAQLEKSRLLSDRFSAERPKGSFSTLEIQRTEQGDSAMYLCATGLSSGTDTQYFGPGTRLTVL.

CDR3 in amino acids: CASSGQGAPDTEAFF. This chain joins TRBV5-1 and TRBJ1-1; absent DNA, TCRdb's TRBD1 call cannot be checked. Germline CDR1 reads SGHRS; CDR2 reads YFSETQ. This CDR3 spans 15 amino acids.

The chain combines TRBV13 with TRBJ2-3; with no DNA, the TCRdb D assignment of TRBD2 cannot be verified. The CDR3 has 16 amino acids. The germline V gene has CDR1 PRHDT and CDR2 FYEKMQ (reference sequence). CDR3 in amino acids: CASSLRSGGAKDTQYF.

This rearrangement joins TRBV7-2 to TRBJ2-1; TCRdb lists TRBD1, though no DNA is available to test this call. The CDR3 is 13 residues long. Per germline, CDR1 SGHTA and CDR2 FQGNSA. The CDR3 here is CASSFPPPNEQFF.

The V call is TRBV29-1, the J call TRBJ1-1. Germline lookup yields CDR1 SQVTM and CDR2 ANQGSEA. This CDR3 comprises 12 residues. The CDR3 spells CSVDIQNTEAFF. The entire variable domain, with the rest obtained from reference TRBV29-1 and TRBJ1-1, is as follows: SAVISQKPSRDICQRGTSLTIQCQVDSQVTMMFWYRQQPGQSLTLIATANQGSEATYESGFVIDKFPISRPNLTFSTLTVSNMSPEDSSIYLCSVDIQNTEAFFGQGTRLTVV.